This TCR beta chain was identified in a study of T cells in Graves' hyperthyroidism and ophthalmopathy. Study results and caveats: Ophthalmopathy, as predicted by the model, came a median about seven months after the prediction.

Subjects aged 18 to 65 presented with newly diagnosed hyperthyroidism of less than 2 months' duration. Pregnant or lactating patients were excluded, as were those with uncontrolled infection or other autoimmune disease. V was shortened by 3 bases and J by 7 bases, with 10 bases between the two germline ends. Germline lookup yields CDR1 MDHEN and CDR2 SYDVKM. CDR3 length equals 13 residues. The source material, RNA transcripts, was used to amplify TCR beta CDR3 regions. A set of HTBI primers served as the primers for a first-round RT-PCR of the TCR CDR3. From the multiplex PCR reads, TCRdb called clonotypes with MiXCR, one entry per CDR3 protein. The data show around 380,000 distinct CDR3 sequences, about 13% seen once. In this sample, this clonotype turned up many times. Its antigen is undetermined.

Material: blood. This sequence joins TRBV28 and TRBJ1-5; D remains ambiguous. The sequence came from a man aged 25 to 40 with Graves' hyperthyroidism that later progressed to Graves' ophthalmopathy. CDR3 coding DNA: TGTGCCAGCAGTTTGACGTGGGGACAGCCCCAGCATTTT. Its protein product is CASSLTWGQPQHF.